The 9 T cell receptor beta chains listed next were all sequenced from one sample in a study of blood T cell repertoires in COVID-19. Sequenced by immunoSEQ multiplex PCR; TCRdb stores in-frame clones only, minus some. The sample consists of fewer than 100,000 clones, approximately 80% of them appearing once. The sample comprised peripheral blood. Receptors originate from a woman aged 70-85 years with acute or convalescent COVID-19.

Here the CDR3 reads CASSVGLAHTDTQYF. The CDR3, as DNA: TGTGCCAGCAGCGTGGGACTAGCCCACACAGATACGCAGTATTTT. J is TRBJ2-3 and V is TRBV9, with TRBD2 identical over 9 bases. Unmatched junction bases numbered 3, after V lost 2 bases and J lost 2 bases. This CDR3 comprises 15 residues. Germline CDR1 and CDR2: SGDLS and YYNGEE.

This clone was counted many times. CDR3 coding DNA: TGTGCCAGTAGATTTAGCGGGACCAATGAGCAGTTCTTC. It translates to CASRFSGTNEQFF. The rearrangement uses TRBV19 and TRBJ2-1; 8 bases are shared with TRBD2. V shed 6 bases and J 6 bases; nucleotides not matched to a gene: 4. The germline V gene encodes CDR1 LNHDA and CDR2 SQIVND (reference sequence). The CDR3 is 13 amino acids.

Worth noting for this clone: The junction departs from the called germline gene at one end, perhaps through a read error. The genes are TRBV27 and TRBJ2-2; weak D call: TRBD2 (5 bases). Looked up from germline, CDR1 is MNHEY and CDR2 is SMNVEV (reference sequence). The CDR3 is 14 residues long. CDR3 sequence reads: CASRLDWVTGELFF. The DNA for the CDR3 is TGTGCCAGCAGATTGGACTGGGTTACCGGAGAGCTGTTTTTT.

V gene TRBV6-2 or TRBV6-3 combines with J gene TRBJ2-7; the match to TRBD2 covers 8 bases. Germline V CDR1 and CDR2: MNHEY, SVGEGT. The CDR3 is made up of 17 amino acids. Trimming cost V 0 bases and J 3 bases; bases outside gene matches: 10. CDR3 sequence reads: CASSYSSPGTSIYEQYF. In DNA, the CDR3 is TGTGCCAGCAGTTACTCGAGCCCCGGGACTAGTATCTACGAGCAGTACTTC.

The chain links TRBV15 to TRBJ1-1; 8 bases line up with TRBD1. The CDR3 sequence is 16 residues long. V was clipped by 0 bases and J by 4 bases; unmatched bases: 7. Germline V lookup: CDR1 LNHNV, CDR2 YYDKDF (reference sequence). The CDR3 is CATSREGQGAFTEAFF. The CDR3 DNA follows: TGTGCCACCAGCAGAGAGGGTCAGGGGGCTTTCACTGAAGCTTTCTTT.

The chain links TRBV9 to TRBJ1-3, with D tentatively TRBD1 (6 bases). Germline CDR1 reads SGDLS; CDR2 reads YYNGEE. V shed 5 bases and J shed 4 bases, with 13 bases lying between them. This CDR3 comprises 14 residues. CDR3 region: CASSAGGPGNTIYF. CDR3 DNA sequence: TGTGCCAGCAGTGCGGGGGGCCCCGGAAACACCATATATTTT.

The genes are TRBV4-2 and TRBJ1-1, with TRBD1 matching over 8 bases. This CDR3 has 15 residues. Germline V CDR1 and CDR2: LGHNA, YNFKEQ. V gave up 3 bases and J gave up 2 bases; unmatched junction bases: 5. The CDR3 loop reads CASSHTGGVNTEAFF. The CDR3 DNA is TGTGCCAGCAGCCACACAGGGGGGGTCAACACTGAAGCTTTCTTT.

The genes are TRBV5-4 and TRBJ1-1, with 9 bases identical to TRBD1. Trimming removed 2 bases from V and 7 bases from J; junction bases left unmatched: 9. The V gene's germline CDR1 is SGHNT and CDR2 YYREEE (reference sequence). This CDR3 has 15 residues. CDR3 in DNA: TGTGCCAGCAGCTTCGGACAACAGGGGGCTGGTGAAGCTTTCTTT. This encodes CASSFGQQGAGEAFF.

The chain recombines TRBV5-4 with TRBJ2-7, with D possibly TRBD2 on 5 matching bases. Per the germline V gene, CDR1 is SGHNT and CDR2 is YYREEE (reference sequence). This CDR3 is 13 amino acids long. Trimming left V 4 bases short and J 6 bases short, with 14 bases between. For the CDR3, the DNA is TGTGCCAGCAGCAGGGAGCTGCGAGGCGAGCAGTACTTC. Its translation: CASSRELRGEQYF. Filled out from reference TRBV5-4 and TRBJ2-7, the complete variable domain reads ETGVTQSPTHLIKTRGQQVTLRCSSQSGHNTVSWYQQALGQGPQFIFQYYREEENGRGNFPPRFSGLQFPNYSSELNVNALELDDSALYLCASSRELRGEQYFGPGTRLTVT.